The clone carrying this TCR beta chain was observed a single time. This record comes from a study of OX40 agonist ivuxolimab in advanced cancers. Study summary: Patients were infused with ivuxolimab every 2 weeks at 0.01 to 10 mg/kg. A history of anti-PD-1, anti-PD-L1 or anti-CTLA-4 therapy was acceptable, and 40% to 45% had some.

In germline, CDR1 is ENHRY, CDR2 SYGVKD. This CDR3 spans 16 amino acids. Unmatched junction bases numbered 9, after V lost 6 bases and J lost 4 bases. Method: immunoSEQ multiplex PCR; TCRdb's copy keeps in-frame clones and lacks some. Among about 48,000 clones listed, less than 85% were seen once. Sequences were derived from CD4+ or CD8+ T cells sorted from blood, sampled in a trial of the OX40 agonist ivuxolimab. The V and J genes are TRBV10-3 and TRBJ2-1, with TRBD2 matching over 10 bases. The sequence was obtained from an adult with an advanced solid tumor such as melanoma, head and neck, liver or kidney cancer. The DNA of the CDR3 is TGTGCCATCAGCCCGGGTACTAGCGGGATTTACAATGAGCAGTTCTTC. This codes for CAISPGTSGIYNEQFF.